This paragraph covers one T cell receptor (beta chain) sequence. The sample belongs to a study of T cell changes during pregnancy in multiple sclerosis. TCRdb keeps only in-frame clones here, not all; method: immunoSEQ multiplex PCR. Of around 62,000 clones in the sample, approximately 90% are singletons; the top ten hold 2% to 3%. CDR1 is GTSNPN, CDR2 SVGIG, per germline (reference sequence). The CDR3 loop spans 12 amino acids. The V segment lost 4 bases and the J segment 3 bases; nucleotides outside the gene matches: 1. The rearrangement links TRBV30 to TRBJ2-7; 9 nucleotides agree with TRBD2. Source: peripheral blood, taken in the first trimester of pregnancy. This TCR was sampled from a female donor with multiple sclerosis, enrolled in a pregnancy study. CDR3 protein: CAWTSGVYEQYF. The DNA for the CDR3 is TGTGCCTGGACTAGCGGGGTCTACGAGCAGTACTTC.